These 9 T cell receptor beta chains originate from one sample sequenced in a study of high-grade serous ovarian cancer treatment subgroups. Sequencing used immunoSEQ multiplex PCR; TCRdb keeps in-frame clones, though not all of them. Of several thousand clones listed, more than 65% were seen once; the top ten hold approximately 6%. Tumor tissue was taken before any definitive surgery or chemotherapy was given. Material: tumor tissue. Source of these receptors: a human patient with high-grade serous ovarian cancer.

V usage is TRBV11-3 and J usage is TRBJ2-1, with TRBD2 matching over 8 bases. The V segment lost 5 bases and the J segment 9 bases; nucleotides outside the gene matches: 3. Germline-derived CDR1 and CDR2 are SGHNT and YENEEA. The CDR3 has 12 residues. CDR3 in DNA: TGTGCCAGCAGCGCCGGGGGGGGTGAGCAGTTCTTC. Protein product: CASSAGGGEQFF.

The chain has TRBV27 and TRBJ2-1; 11 nucleotides line up with TRBD2. Trimming at V came to 4 bases and at J to 9 bases, leaving 5 bases not matched to a gene. CDR3 length: 14 amino acids. CDR1 is MNHEY, CDR2 SMNVEV, per germline (reference sequence). DNA of the CDR3: TGTGCCAGCAGTTCCACTAGCGGGGGAGGTGAGCAGTTCTTC. Its translation is CASSSTSGGGEQFF.

The V call is TRBV29-1, the J call TRBJ1-1; weak D call: TRBD1 (5 bases). The germline gives CDR1 SQVTM, CDR2 ANQGSEA. The length of the CDR3 is 12 residues. The ends were cut back, 7 bases at V and 0 bases at J, with 9 bases in the middle. The CDR3 bases are TGCAGCGGAGGAGGGGTGAACACTGAAGCTTTCTTT. Its protein product is CSGGGVNTEAFF.

In this sample, this clone turned up a few times. The chain uses TRBV9 and TRBJ1-1; D remains unclear. This CDR3 is 13 amino acids long. The V gene lost 0 bases and the J gene lost 1 base, with 4 bases spanning the gap. CDR1 and CDR2 (germline): SGDLS, YYNGEE. The CDR3 nucleotides read TGTGCCAGCAGCGTAGACGGGAACACTGAAGCTTTCTTT. Protein: CASSVDGNTEAFF.

The J gene is TRBJ2-3, the V gene TRBV5-1; no clear D gene. Germline V gives CDR1 SGHRS, CDR2 YFSETQ. Trimming cost V 4 bases and J 0 bases, with 6 bases left between them. CDR3 length: 13 residues. CDR3 DNA sequence: TGCGCCAGCAGCCCCGGGAGCACAGATACGCAGTATTTT. Translated, it gives CASSPGSTDTQYF.

The chain has TRBV9 and TRBJ2-1; the match to TRBD2 covers 10 bases. The CDR3 is 16 residues long. The germline V gene has CDR1 SGDLS and CDR2 YYNGEE. With 0 bases clipped from V and 5 bases from J, the junction kept 5 bases outside the gene matches. CDR3: CASSVDLAGANNEQFF. In DNA form, the CDR3 reads TGTGCCAGCAGCGTAGACCTAGCGGGGGCCAACAATGAGCAGTTCTTC.

The CDR3 region has the DNA TGTGCCAGCAGTTACCTTCAGGGGCGCGACGAGCAGTACTTC. This translates into CASSYLQGRDEQYF. The rearrangement uses TRBV6-5 and TRBJ2-7; perhaps TRBD1 as D (6 bases). V was cut by 2 bases and J by 5 bases, with 13 bases left in between. The CDR3 totals 14 residues. Germline CDR1 and CDR2: MNHEY and SVGAGI.

The table lists this clone with a few counts. The chain joins TRBV5-5 to TRBJ1-4; tentative D call: TRBD1 (5 bases). V lost 2 bases and J 12 bases, leaving 17 bases between the germline ends. There are 14 residues in the CDR3. The germline CDR1 and CDR2 sequences are SGHKS and YYEKEE (reference sequence). CDR3 coding DNA: TGTGCCAGCAGCTTTCGTGGCATAACAGGTGAACTGTTTTTT. It specifies CASSFRGITGELFF.

The V call is TRBV10-3, the J call TRBJ2-3; possibly TRBD1 or TRBD2 for D (5 bases each). This CDR3 spans 13 amino acids. Germline V gene data show CDR1 as ENHRY and CDR2 as SYGVKD. The ends were cut back, 3 bases at V and 4 bases at J, with 8 bases in the middle. CDR3 in amino acids: CAISERGADTQYF. The CDR3 DNA follows: TGTGCCATCAGTGAAAGAGGGGCAGATACGCAGTATTTT.